The sequence of this T cell receptor beta chain was determined in a study of CXCR3-negative and CXCR3-positive naive CD8 T cells. The germline V gene encodes CDR1 SQVTM and CDR2 ANQGSEA. The CDR3 length is 18 residues. cDNA libraries for TRB were generated by 5' RACE incorporating UMI labels. TCRdb re-called the 5' RACE reads; every CDR3 protein appears as one record, without DNA. The table lists around 90,000 distinct CDR3 sequences. A word on this clonotype: Its target is not known.

Study outcomes and limitations: For CXCR3-positive naive cells, TRB CDR3s were more hydrophobic than those of CXCR3-negative naive cells. CXCR3 expression partially decreased after cryopreservation; most assays used fresh PBMCs.

The source of this sequence is a human donor in good health. Some clones in this sample may be carry-over from other donors' samples. The chain has TRBV29-1 and TRBJ2-5; the D call of TRBD1 rests on TCRdb alone, since no DNA is present to check it. The source material was naive CXCR3- CD8+ T cells from blood. The subset denotes: CD45RO-CCR7+CD27+CD95- naive CD8+ T cells lacking CXCR3 (TNR3-). The CDR3 sequence: CSVEDGAGRFEELETQYF.